The 26 T cell receptor beta chains reported below all come from one sample, sequenced in a study of OX40 agonist ivuxolimab in advanced cancers. Sequencing used immunoSEQ multiplex PCR; TCRdb keeps in-frame clones, though not all of them. The sample yields about 67,000 clones, 87% seen once. The sequenced sample was CD4+ or CD8+ T cells sorted from blood, obtained in a trial of the OX40 agonist ivuxolimab. These receptors came from an adult with an advanced solid tumor such as melanoma, head and neck, liver or kidney cancer.

The rearrangement joins TRBV7-8 to TRBJ2-3; 7 bases agree with TRBD2. V dropped 0 bases and J dropped 0; count of bases not matched to a gene: 3. This CDR3 contains 16 residues. Germline V gives CDR1 SGHVS, CDR2 FQNEAQ. DNA of the CDR3: TGTGCCAGCAGCTTAGCCTGGGGGGGGAGCACAGATACGCAGTATTTT. Translation: CASSLAWGGSTDTQYF.

V and J are TRBV5-1 and TRBJ2-7; 10 nucleotides match TRBD1. CDR1 SGHRS and CDR2 YFSETQ come from the germline V gene. This CDR3 comprises 15 residues. V dropped 1 base and J dropped 2; count of bases not matched to a gene: 3. CDR3 amino acids: CASSLFGQGAYEQYF. CDR3 coding DNA: TGCGCCAGCAGCTTGTTCGGACAGGGGGCCTACGAGCAGTACTTC. The full variable domain, in which reference TRBV5-1 and TRBJ2-7 provide the parts outside the CDR3, is KAGVTQTPRYLIKTRGQQVTLSCSPISGHRSVSWYQQTPGQGLQFLFEYFSETQRNKGNFPGRFSGRQFSNSRSEMNVSTLELGDSALYLCASSLFGQGAYEQYFGPGTRLTVT.

The genes are TRBV14 and TRBJ2-1; D uncertain. Germline V lookup: CDR1 SGHDN, CDR2 FVKESK. The length of the CDR3 is 13 residues. The V gene lost 4 bases and the J gene lost 4 bases, with 8 bases spanning the gap. CDR3 nucleotide sequence: TGTGCCAGCAGCCTCACCGCTTACAATGAGCAGTTCTTC. Translated: CASSLTAYNEQFF.

A single count supports this clone. The chain employs TRBV4-1 and TRBJ2-7; perhaps TRBD1 as D (6 bases). This CDR3 region has 15 residues. Looked up from germline, CDR1 is MGHRA and CDR2 is YSYEKL. The V end lost 4 bases, the J end lost 5 bases, and 18 bases lay between the germline ends. CDR3 loop: CASSRGNRDGDEQYF. The CDR3 DNA sequence: TGCGCCAGCAGCCGAGGAAACAGGGACGGAGACGAGCAGTACTTC.

This chain connects TRBV6-1 to TRBJ2-5; maybe TRBD1 (6 bases). Germline loops: CDR1 MNHNS, CDR2 SASEGT. This CDR3 has 16 residues. V lost 1 base, J lost 5 bases, and 17 bases lay in between. The CDR3 protein is CASSEVDGTFGETQYF. CDR3 sequence (DNA): TGTGCCAGCAGTGAAGTGGACGGGACATTCGGGGAGACCCAGTACTTC.

The chain couples TRBV5-4 to TRBJ2-7; D is unresolved. Germline CDR1 reads SGHNT; CDR2 reads YYREEE (reference sequence). The CDR3 extends over 16 amino acids. Trimming cost V 4 bases and J 3 bases, with 20 bases left between them. CDR3 coding DNA: TGTGCCAGCAGCCAAGAAGTTCGGCTTACCAACTACGAGCAGTACTTC. This translates into CASSQEVRLTNYEQYF.

This sequence joins TRBV2 and TRBJ2-1; 9 nucleotides line up with TRBD1. The CDR3 is made up of 14 amino acids. V dropped 5 bases and J dropped 6; count of bases not matched to a gene: 5. Germline V lookup: CDR1 SNHLY, CDR2 FYNNEI. For the CDR3, the DNA is TGTGCCAGCAGTCCGGGACAGGGCGTCAATGAGCAGTTCTTC. Encoded protein: CASSPGQGVNEQFF.

The chain uses TRBV9 and TRBJ2-1, with D possibly being TRBD2 (7 bases). Between the trimmed V and J ends, which lost 3 bases and 1 base, there was a span of 14 bases. There are 16 residues in the CDR3. Germline V CDR1 and CDR2: SGDLS, YYNGEE. The CDR3 DNA reads as TGTGCCAGCAGCGCTCGAGGGGGACTATCCTACAATGAGCAGTTCTTC. It codes for CASSARGGLSYNEQFF. The whole variable domain, remainder taken from reference TRBV9 and TRBJ2-1, is DSGVTQTPKHLITATGQRVTLRCSPRSGDLSVYWYQQSLDQGLQFLIQYYNGEERAKGNILERFSAQQFPDLHSELNLSSLELGDSALYFCASSARGGLSYNEQFFGPGTRLTVL.

In this sample, this clone turned up a few times. The chain is built from TRBV4-1 and TRBJ2-5; unclear D gene. Germline V gene lookup returns CDR1 MGHRA and CDR2 YSYEKL. This CDR3 spans 14 amino acids. V dropped 0 bases and J dropped 5 bases, with 10 bases sitting between them. The CDR3: CASSQDGVVETQYF. The CDR3 bases are TGCGCCAGCAGCCAAGATGGGGTCGTCGAGACCCAGTACTTC.

The V gene is TRBV7-2, the J gene TRBJ2-1; perhaps TRBD2 as D (5 bases). This CDR3 has 19 residues. The germline V gene has CDR1 SGHTA and CDR2 FQGNSA. V lost 5 bases, J lost 0 bases, and 23 bases lay in between. The CDR3 is CASSPRWQAGRGSYNEQFF. The CDR3 bases are TGTGCCAGCAGCCCGAGGTGGCAGGCGGGCCGGGGCTCCTACAATGAGCAGTTCTTC.

The rearrangement uses TRBV7-9 and TRBJ2-5, with 10 bases fitting TRBD1. Germline values: CDR1 SEHNR, CDR2 FQNEAQ (reference sequence). The CDR3 covers 15 residues. The ends lost 5 bases at V and 0 bases at J; junction bases unmatched: 3. CDR3 bases: TGTGCCAGCAGCGTGGGACAGGGGAACCAAGAGACCCAGTACTTC. Amino acids: CASSVGQGNQETQYF.

This chain links TRBV7-2 with TRBJ1-1; D may be TRBD1 (6 bases). The CDR3 covers 14 residues. Germline CDR1 SGHTA, CDR2 FQGNSA. V gave up 2 bases and J gave up 5 bases, with 12 bases separating them. In DNA form, the CDR3 reads TGTGCCAGCAGCTTAACCGGGGGCGGAACTGAAGCTTTCTTT. Translated: CASSLTGGGTEAFF.

This clone was picked up one time. This chain uses TRBV6-6 with TRBJ2-7; 11 bases are a match to TRBD1. The germline gives CDR1 MNHNY, CDR2 SVGAGI (reference sequence). The CDR3 runs 15 residues. J gave up 2 bases and V 6 bases, and 6 bases lay outside the gene matches. This CDR3 reads CASSPGQGGTYEQYF. Written as DNA, the CDR3 is TGTGCCAGCAGCCCGGGACAGGGGGGTACCTACGAGCAGTACTTC.

The V call is TRBV19, the J call TRBJ2-7; TRBD1 matches 7 bases. With V trimmed by 1 base and J by 3 bases, 0 bases remained unmatched. Germline V lookup: CDR1 LNHDA, CDR2 SQIVND (reference sequence). This CDR3 has 13 residues. The CDR3 sequence: CASSIAGGYEQYF. The CDR3 coding sequence is TGTGCCAGTAGTATAGCAGGGGGCTACGAGCAGTACTTC.

The chain couples TRBV2 to TRBJ2-7, with no clear D. Trimming cost V 11 bases and J 2 bases, with 13 bases left between them. The CDR3 length is 12 residues. Germline-derived CDR1 and CDR2 are SNHLY and FYNNEI. CDR3 DNA sequence: TGTGCCGGCTCTACAAACACCTACGAGCAGTACTTC. Translating gives CAGSTNTYEQYF.

The chain combines TRBV19 with TRBJ2-5; 7 nucleotides line up with TRBD1. Unmatched junction bases numbered 3, after V lost 3 bases and J lost 2 bases. This CDR3 has 14 residues. Germline-derived CDR1 and CDR2 are LNHDA and SQIVND (reference sequence). CDR3 protein: CASSMGQTQETQYF. The CDR3 DNA reads as TGTGCCAGTAGTATGGGACAGACTCAAGAGACCCAGTACTTC.

V gene TRBV11-2 combines with J gene TRBJ1-1; TRBD1 agrees at 9 bases. CDR3 length: 14 amino acids. Germline CDR1 is SGHAT and CDR2 is FQNNGV. V gave up 2 bases and J gave up 4 bases; unmatched junction bases: 2. This CDR3 reads CASSLLQGATEAFF. The DNA of the CDR3 is TGTGCCAGCAGCTTATTACAGGGGGCCACTGAAGCTTTCTTT.

V is TRBV7-3 and J is TRBJ2-3; possibly TRBD1 for D (5 bases). V was clipped by 4 bases and J by 5 bases, with 10 bases between them. Germline CDR1 reads SGHTA; CDR2 reads FQGTGA. The CDR3 loop spans 13 amino acids. The CDR3: CASSSGKEDTQYF. In nucleotides, the CDR3 is TGTGCCAGCAGCTCAGGGAAGGAAGATACGCAGTATTTT.

The chain uses TRBV7-8 and TRBJ2-3; D remains unclear. Trimming took off 3 bases at V and 0 bases at J, with 16 bases between the two ends. The CDR3 spans 17 residues. CDR1 and CDR2 (germline): SGHVS, FQNEAQ. The CDR3 protein is CASSFPVGVSSTDTQYF. The CDR3 bases are TGTGCCAGCAGCTTCCCTGTTGGGGTATCAAGCACAGATACGCAGTATTTT. The variable domain in full, with the rest retrieved from reference TRBV7-8 and TRBJ2-3, is GAGVSQSPRYKVAKRGQDVALRCDPISGHVSLFWYQQALGQGPEFLTYFQNEAQLDKSGLPSDRFFAERPEGSVSTLKIQRTQQEDSAVYLCASSFPVGVSSTDTQYFGPGTRLTVL.

This sequence joins TRBV6-5 and TRBJ2-3; no definite D call. CDR1 and CDR2 (germline): MNHEY, SVGAGI. V was cut by 5 bases and J by 3 bases, with 6 bases left in between. CDR3 length: 12 residues. This chain's CDR3 is CASSQTTDTQYF. DNA for the CDR3: TGTGCCAGCAGTCAAACGACAGATACGCAGTATTTT.

CDR3 protein: CASSLRSPWTNTEAFF. The CDR3 DNA follows: TGTGCCAGCAGTTTAAGATCCCCCTGGACGAACACTGAAGCTTTCTTT. The chain joins TRBV27 to TRBJ1-1; no clear D. V was shortened by 2 bases and J by 1 base, with 14 bases between the two germline ends. The CDR3 runs to 16 residues. Germline values: CDR1 MNHEY, CDR2 SMNVEV (reference sequence).

The chain has TRBV11-1 and TRBJ2-1; 12 nucleotides line up with TRBD2. This CDR3 comprises 17 residues. V was clipped by 1 base and J by 5 bases; unmatched bases: 6. CDR1 is SGHAT and CDR2 is FQDESV in the germline V gene (reference sequence). The CDR3 sequence: CASSLVFTSGGNNEQFF. The DNA for the CDR3 is TGTGCCAGCAGCTTAGTCTTCACTAGCGGGGGGAACAATGAGCAGTTCTTC.

The gene calls are TRBV4-1 and TRBJ2-3; D gene unclear. Germline loops: CDR1 MGHRA, CDR2 YSYEKL. The CDR3 is 14 residues long. V was clipped by 1 base and J by 4 bases, with 9 bases between them. The CDR3 is CASSQGAGADTQYF. CDR3 bases: TGCGCCAGCAGCCAAGGTGCCGGCGCAGATACGCAGTATTTT.

This clone is a singleton in its sample. The chain combines TRBV6-6 with TRBJ1-1; D unresolved. Looked up from germline, CDR1 is MNHNY and CDR2 is SVGAGI (reference sequence). Trimming took off 6 bases at V and 6 bases at J, with 5 bases between the two ends. This CDR3 spans 10 amino acids. CDR3 in amino acids: CASRTSEAFF. Here the CDR3 DNA reads TGTGCCAGCAGGACGTCTGAAGCTTTCTTT.

The chain is built from TRBV27 and TRBJ2-7, with D possibly being TRBD1 (5 bases). Between the trimmed V and J ends, which lost 2 bases and 4 bases, there was a span of 18 bases. The length of the CDR3 is 16 residues. Germline CDR1 and CDR2: MNHEY and SMNVEV (reference sequence). The CDR3 loop reads CASSLQQGASLYEQYF. The CDR3 nucleotides are TGTGCCAGCAGTTTACAGCAGGGTGCTTCACTATACGAGCAGTACTTC.

This clone was picked up one time. The chain is built from TRBV19 and TRBJ2-7, with unresolved D. The CDR3 runs to 13 residues. Germline V gene data show CDR1 as LNHDA and CDR2 as SQIVND (reference sequence). V was trimmed by 3 bases and J by 3 bases, leaving 9 bases between them. The CDR3 reads CASSISLNYEQYF. The CDR3 coding sequence is TGTGCCAGTAGTATCTCACTTAACTACGAGCAGTACTTC. Drawing the rest from reference TRBV19 and TRBJ2-7, the complete variable domain is DGGITQSPKYLFRKEGQNVTLSCEQNLNHDAMYWYRQDPGQGLRLIYYSQIVNDFQKGDIAEGYSVSREKKESFPLTVTSAQKNPTAFYLCASSISLNYEQYFGPGTRLTVT.